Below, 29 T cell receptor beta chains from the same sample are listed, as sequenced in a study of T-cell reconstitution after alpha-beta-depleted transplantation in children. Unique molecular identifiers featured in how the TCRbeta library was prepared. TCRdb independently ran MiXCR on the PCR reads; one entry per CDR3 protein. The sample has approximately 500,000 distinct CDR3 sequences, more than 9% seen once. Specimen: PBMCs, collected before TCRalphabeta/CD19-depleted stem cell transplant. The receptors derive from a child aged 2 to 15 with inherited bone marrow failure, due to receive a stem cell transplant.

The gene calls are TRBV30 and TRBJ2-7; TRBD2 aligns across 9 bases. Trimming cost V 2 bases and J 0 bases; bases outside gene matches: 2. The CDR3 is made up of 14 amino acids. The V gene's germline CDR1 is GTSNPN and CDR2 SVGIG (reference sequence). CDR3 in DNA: TGTGCCTGGAGTCCACTAGCGGGCTCCTACGAGCAGTACTTC. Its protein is CAWSPLAGSYEQYF.

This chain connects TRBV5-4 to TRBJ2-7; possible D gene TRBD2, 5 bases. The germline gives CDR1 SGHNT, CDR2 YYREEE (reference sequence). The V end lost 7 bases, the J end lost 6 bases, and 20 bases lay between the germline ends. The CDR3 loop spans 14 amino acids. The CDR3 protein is CASSSPKAGTEQYF. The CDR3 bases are TGTGCCAGCTCGAGCCCCAAGGCGGGTACCGAGCAGTACTTC.

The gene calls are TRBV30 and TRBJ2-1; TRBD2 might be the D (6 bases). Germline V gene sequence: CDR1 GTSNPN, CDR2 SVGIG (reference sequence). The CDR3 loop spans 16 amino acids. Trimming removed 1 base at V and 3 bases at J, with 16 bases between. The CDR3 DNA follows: TGTGCCTGGAGTGAGGGACGGGAGATCGGCTACAATGAGCAGTTCTTC. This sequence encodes CAWSEGREIGYNEQFF. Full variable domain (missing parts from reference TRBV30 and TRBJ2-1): SQTIHQWPATLVQPVGSPLSLECTVEGTSNPNLYWYRQAAGRGLQLLFYSVGIGQISSEVPQNLSASRPQDRQFILSSKKLLLSDSGFYLCAWSEGREIGYNEQFFGPGTRLTVL.

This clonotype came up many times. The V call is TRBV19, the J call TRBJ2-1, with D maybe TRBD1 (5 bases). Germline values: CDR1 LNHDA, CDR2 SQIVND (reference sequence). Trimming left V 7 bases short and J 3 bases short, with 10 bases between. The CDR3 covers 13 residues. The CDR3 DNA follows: TGTGCCAGTAACACCGACAGCTACAATGAGCAGTTCTTC. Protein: CASNTDSYNEQFF.

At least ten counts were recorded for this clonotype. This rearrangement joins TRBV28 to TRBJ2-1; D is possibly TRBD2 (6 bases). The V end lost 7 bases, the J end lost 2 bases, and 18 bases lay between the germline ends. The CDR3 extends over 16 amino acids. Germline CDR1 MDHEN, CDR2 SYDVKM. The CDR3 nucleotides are TGTGCCAGCACCTCTCCCGGGAGTTGGGCCTACAATGAGCAGTTCTTC. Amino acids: CASTSPGSWAYNEQFF.

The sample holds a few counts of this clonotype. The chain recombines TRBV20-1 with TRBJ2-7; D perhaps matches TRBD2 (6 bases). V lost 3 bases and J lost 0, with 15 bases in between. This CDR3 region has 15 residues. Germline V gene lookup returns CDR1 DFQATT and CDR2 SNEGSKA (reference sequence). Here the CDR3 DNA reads TGCAGTGCTAGTGGAGGGACCGACGCCTCCTACGAGCAGTACTTC. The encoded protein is CSASGGTDASYEQYF.

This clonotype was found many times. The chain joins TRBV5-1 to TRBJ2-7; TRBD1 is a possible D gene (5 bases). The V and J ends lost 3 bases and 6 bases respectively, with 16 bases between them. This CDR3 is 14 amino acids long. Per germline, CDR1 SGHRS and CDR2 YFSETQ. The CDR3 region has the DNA TGCGCCAGCAGCTGGGGCGTGGGGAATGTCGAGCAGTACTTC. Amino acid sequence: CASSWGVGNVEQYF.

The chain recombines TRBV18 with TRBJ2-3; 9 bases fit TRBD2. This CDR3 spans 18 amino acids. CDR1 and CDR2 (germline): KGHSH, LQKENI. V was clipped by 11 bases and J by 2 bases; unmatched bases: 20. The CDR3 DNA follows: TGTGCCTGCACCCACCAGCGCGGGAGGGGATCTGCCACAGATACGCAGTATTTT. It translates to CACTHQRGRGSATDTQYF.

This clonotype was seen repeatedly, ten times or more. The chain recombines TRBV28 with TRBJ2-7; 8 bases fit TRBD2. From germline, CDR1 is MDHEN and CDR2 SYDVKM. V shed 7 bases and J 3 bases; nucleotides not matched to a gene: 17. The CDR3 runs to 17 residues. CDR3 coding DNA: TGTGCCAGCACCTTCTCGCCCGGGAGGGGGGAGAACTACGAGCAGTACTTC. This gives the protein CASTFSPGRGENYEQYF.

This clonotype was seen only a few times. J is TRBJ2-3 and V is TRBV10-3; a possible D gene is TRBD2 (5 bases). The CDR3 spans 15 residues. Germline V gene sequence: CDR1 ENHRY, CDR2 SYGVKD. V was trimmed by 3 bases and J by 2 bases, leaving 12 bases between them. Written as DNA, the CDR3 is TGTGCCATCAGTGACCGGGGAGTTTCCACAGATACGCAGTATTTT. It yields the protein CAISDRGVSTDTQYF.

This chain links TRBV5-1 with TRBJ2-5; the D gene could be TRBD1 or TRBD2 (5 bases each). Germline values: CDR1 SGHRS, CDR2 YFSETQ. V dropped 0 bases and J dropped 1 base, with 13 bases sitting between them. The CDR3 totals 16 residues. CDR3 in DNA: TGCGCCAGCAGCTTGGTCACGGGACGCGGCCAAGAGACCCAGTACTTC. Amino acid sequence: CASSLVTGRGQETQYF.

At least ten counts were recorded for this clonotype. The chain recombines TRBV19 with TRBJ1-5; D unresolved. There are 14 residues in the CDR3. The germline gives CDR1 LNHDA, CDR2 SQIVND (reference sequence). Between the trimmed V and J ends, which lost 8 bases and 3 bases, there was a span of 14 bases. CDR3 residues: CASGFGRVNQPQHF. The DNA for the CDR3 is TGTGCCAGTGGATTTGGACGGGTCAATCAGCCCCAGCATTTT.

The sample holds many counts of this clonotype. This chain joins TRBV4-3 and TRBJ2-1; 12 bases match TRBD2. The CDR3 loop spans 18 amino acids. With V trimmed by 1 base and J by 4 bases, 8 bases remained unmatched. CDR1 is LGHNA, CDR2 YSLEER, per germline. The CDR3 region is CASSQGLAGDAFYNEQFF. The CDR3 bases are TGCGCCAGCAGCCAAGGACTAGCGGGGGACGCTTTTTACAATGAGCAGTTCTTC.

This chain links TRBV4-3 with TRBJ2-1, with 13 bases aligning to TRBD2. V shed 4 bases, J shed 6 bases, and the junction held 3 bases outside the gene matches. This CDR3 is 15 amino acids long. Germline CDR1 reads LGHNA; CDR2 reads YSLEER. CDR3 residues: CASSLRTSGSNEQFF. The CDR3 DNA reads TGCGCCAGCAGCCTCCGGACTAGCGGGAGCAATGAGCAGTTCTTC.

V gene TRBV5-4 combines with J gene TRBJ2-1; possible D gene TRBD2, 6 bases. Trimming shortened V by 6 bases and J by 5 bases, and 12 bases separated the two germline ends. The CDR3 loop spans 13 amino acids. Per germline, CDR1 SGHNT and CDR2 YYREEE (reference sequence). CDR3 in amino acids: CASNRLGNNEQFF. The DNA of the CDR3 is TGTGCCAGCAACCGACTAGGGAACAATGAGCAGTTCTTC.

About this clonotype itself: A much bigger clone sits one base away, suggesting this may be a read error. The CDR3 reads CSATGTNTYEQHF. The DNA for the CDR3 is TGCAGTGCAACCGGGACTAACACCTACGAGCAGCACTTC. The chain uses TRBV20-1 and TRBJ2-7, with 7 bases fitting TRBD2. Per germline, CDR1 DFQATT and CDR2 SNEGSKA (reference sequence). The CDR3 is made up of 13 amino acids.

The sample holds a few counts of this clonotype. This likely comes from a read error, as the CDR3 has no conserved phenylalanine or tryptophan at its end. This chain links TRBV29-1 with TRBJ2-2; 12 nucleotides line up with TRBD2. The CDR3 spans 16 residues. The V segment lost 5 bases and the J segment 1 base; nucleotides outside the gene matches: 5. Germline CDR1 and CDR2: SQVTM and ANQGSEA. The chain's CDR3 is CSVLASGRGNTGELFS. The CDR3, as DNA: TGCAGCGTTTTGGCTAGCGGGAGGGGGAACACCGGGGAGCTGTTTTCT.

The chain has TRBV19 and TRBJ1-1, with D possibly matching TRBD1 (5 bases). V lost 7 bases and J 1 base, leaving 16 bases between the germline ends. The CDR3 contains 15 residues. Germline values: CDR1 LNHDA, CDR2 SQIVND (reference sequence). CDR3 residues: CASTQWGGENTEAFF. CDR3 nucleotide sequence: TGTGCCAGTACCCAATGGGGCGGAGAGAACACTGAAGCTTTCTTT.

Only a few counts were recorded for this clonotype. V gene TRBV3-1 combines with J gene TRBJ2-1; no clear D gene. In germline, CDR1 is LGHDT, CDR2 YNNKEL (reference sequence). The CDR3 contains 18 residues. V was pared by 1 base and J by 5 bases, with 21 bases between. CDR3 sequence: CASSQGWAPWGTNNEQFF. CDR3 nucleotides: TGTGCCAGCAGCCAAGGATGGGCCCCATGGGGAACGAACAATGAGCAGTTCTTC.

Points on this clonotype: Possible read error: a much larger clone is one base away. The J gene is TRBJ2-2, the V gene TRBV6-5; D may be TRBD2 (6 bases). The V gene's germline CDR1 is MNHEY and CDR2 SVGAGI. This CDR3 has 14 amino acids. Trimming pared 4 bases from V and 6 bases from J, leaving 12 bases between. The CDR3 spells CASSWGGTAGELFF. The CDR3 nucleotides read TGTGCCAGCAGTTGGGGCGGGACCGCCGGGGAGCTGTTTTTT.

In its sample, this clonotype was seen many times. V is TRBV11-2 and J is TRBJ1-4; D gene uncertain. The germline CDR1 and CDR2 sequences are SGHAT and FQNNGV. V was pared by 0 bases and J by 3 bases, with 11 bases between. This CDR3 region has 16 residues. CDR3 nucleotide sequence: TGTGCCAGCAGCTTAGACCCGACGGACCCTAATGAAAAACTGTTTTTT. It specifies CASSLDPTDPNEKLFF.

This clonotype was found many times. CDR3: CASSITGLVSAGDTQYF. In nucleotides, the CDR3 is TGCGCCAGCAGCATTACAGGACTAGTAAGTGCGGGAGATACGCAGTATTTT. This chain uses TRBV5-1 with TRBJ2-3, with 7 bases lining up with TRBD2. The germline V gene has CDR1 SGHRS and CDR2 YFSETQ. This CDR3 comprises 17 residues. V shed 4 bases and J 5 bases; nucleotides not matched to a gene: 16. Variable domain in full (rest from reference TRBV5-1 and TRBJ2-3): KAGVTQTPRYLIKTRGQQVTLSCSPISGHRSVSWYQQTPGQGLQFLFEYFSETQRNKGNFPGRFSGRQFSNSRSEMNVSTLELGDSALYLCASSITGLVSAGDTQYFGPGTRLTVL.

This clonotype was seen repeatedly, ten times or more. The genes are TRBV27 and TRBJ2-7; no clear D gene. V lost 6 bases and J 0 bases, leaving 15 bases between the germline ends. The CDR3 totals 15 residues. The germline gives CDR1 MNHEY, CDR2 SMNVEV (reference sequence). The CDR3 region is CASRIQPSSSYEQYF. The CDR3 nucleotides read TGTGCCAGCAGGATCCAGCCTTCGAGCTCCTACGAGCAGTACTTC.

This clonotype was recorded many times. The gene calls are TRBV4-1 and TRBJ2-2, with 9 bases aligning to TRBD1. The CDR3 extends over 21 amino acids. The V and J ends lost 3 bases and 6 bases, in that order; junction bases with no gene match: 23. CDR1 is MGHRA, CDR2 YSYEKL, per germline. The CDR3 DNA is TGCGCCAGCAGCCAGAGAGGCTTTACCGAGCGACAGGGGGTCGGTCCCGGGGAGCTGTTTTTT. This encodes CASSQRGFTERQGVGPGELFF.

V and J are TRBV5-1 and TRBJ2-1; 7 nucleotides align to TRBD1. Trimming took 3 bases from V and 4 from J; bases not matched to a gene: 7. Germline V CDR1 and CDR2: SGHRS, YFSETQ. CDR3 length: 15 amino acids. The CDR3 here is CASSSLGQTYNEQFF. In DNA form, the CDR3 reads TGCGCCAGCAGCTCCCTGGGACAGACTTACAATGAGCAGTTCTTC.

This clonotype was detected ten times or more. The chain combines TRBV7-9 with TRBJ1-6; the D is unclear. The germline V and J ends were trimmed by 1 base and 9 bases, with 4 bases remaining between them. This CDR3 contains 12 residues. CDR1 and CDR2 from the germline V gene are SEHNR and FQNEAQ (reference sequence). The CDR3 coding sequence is TGTGCCAGCAGCTTAGGAGGTTCACCCCTCCACTTT. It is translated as CASSLGGSPLHF. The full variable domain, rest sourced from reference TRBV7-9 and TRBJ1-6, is DTGVSQNPRHKITKRGQNVTFRCDPISEHNRLYWYRQTLGQGPEFLTYFQNEAQLEKSRLLSDRFSAERPKGSFSTLEIQRTEQGDSAMYLCASSLGGSPLHFGNGTRLTVT.

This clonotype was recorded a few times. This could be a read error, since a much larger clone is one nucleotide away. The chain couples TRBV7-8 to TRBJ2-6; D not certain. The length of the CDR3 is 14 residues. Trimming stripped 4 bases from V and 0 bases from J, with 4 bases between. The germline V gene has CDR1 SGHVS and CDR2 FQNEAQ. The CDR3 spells CASSWSSGANVLTF. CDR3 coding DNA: TGTGCCAGCAGCTGGAGCTCTGGGGCCAACGTCCTGACTTTC.

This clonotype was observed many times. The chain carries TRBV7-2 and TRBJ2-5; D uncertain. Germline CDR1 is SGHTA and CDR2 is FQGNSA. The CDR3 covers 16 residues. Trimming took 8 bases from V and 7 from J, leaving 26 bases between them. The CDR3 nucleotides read TGTGCCAGCGAACTTCAGCAGGCGGCACTGTTGGGGACCCAGTACTTC. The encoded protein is CASELQQAALLGTQYF.

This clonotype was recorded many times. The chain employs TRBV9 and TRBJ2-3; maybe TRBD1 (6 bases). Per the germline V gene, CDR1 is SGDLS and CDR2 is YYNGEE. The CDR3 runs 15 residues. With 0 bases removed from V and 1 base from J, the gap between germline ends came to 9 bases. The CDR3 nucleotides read TGTGCCAGCAGCGTAGGCTCAGGGGGCACAGATACGCAGTATTTT. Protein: CASSVGSGGTDTQYF.